Presented here are 16 T cell receptor beta chains from one specimen sequenced in a study of cytomegalovirus exposure and HLA in healthy donors. Both 60 Vbeta primers and 13 Jbeta primers went into the PCR. Libraries were prepared by immunoSEQ multiplex PCR; TCRdb keeps only in-frame clonotypes and omits some of them. The data show about 55,000 clones, with 70% to 80% seen just once and more than 1.4% held by the top ten. Specimen: PBMCs. Every receptor here comes from a female donor in good health and CMV-seronegative.

The V call is TRBV5-1, the J call TRBJ2-1; TRBD2 agrees at 9 bases. V lost 5 bases to trimming and J lost 3 bases; unmatched junction nucleotides: 9. CDR3 length: 16 amino acids. Germline V lookup: CDR1 SGHRS, CDR2 YFSETQ. DNA for the CDR3: TGCGCCAGCAGATCGGAACTAGCGGGCGGCTACAATGAGCAGTTCTTC. It codes for CASRSELAGGYNEQFF.

To note about this clone: One end of the junction is discordant with germline, which a read error may explain. CDR3 in DNA: TGTGCCAGCAGCTTGGGGAAGGTTGAGGGAGGAGCGGGCACTGGAGCTTTCTTT. It encodes CASSLGKVEGGAGTGAFF. The chain links TRBV5-4 to TRBJ1-1, with D unclear. Per the germline V gene, CDR1 is SGHNT and CDR2 is YYREEE (reference sequence). CDR3 length equals 18 residues.

The sample holds a few counts of this clone. This chain uses TRBV29-1 with TRBJ1-6; D is perhaps TRBD1 (5 bases). V was trimmed by 6 bases and J by 8 bases, leaving 14 bases between them. The CDR3 is 13 residues long. CDR1 is SQVTM and CDR2 is ANQGSEA in the germline V gene. The CDR3 spells CSVRQGGHSPLHF. The CDR3 DNA reads as TGCAGCGTGCGGCAGGGAGGACATTCACCCCTCCACTTT.

The V and J genes are TRBV28 and TRBJ1-4, with D maybe TRBD1 (6 bases). CDR1 is MDHEN, CDR2 SYDVKM, per germline. Trimming took 3 bases from V and 3 from J, leaving 14 bases between them. The CDR3 loop spans 16 amino acids. The DNA of the CDR3 is TGTGCCAGCAGTTTGTCAGGGGAGCGCCCTAATGAAAAACTGTTTTTT. Translating gives CASSLSGERPNEKLFF.

This chain connects TRBV18 to TRBJ1-6; D is perhaps TRBD1 (6 bases). V was clipped by 5 bases and J by 7 bases, with 12 bases between them. This CDR3 has 14 residues. Germline CDR1 reads KGHSH; CDR2 reads LQKENI. In DNA form, the CDR3 reads TGTGCCAGCTCATCGGACAGTAAGAATTCACCCCTCCACTTT. This encodes CASSSDSKNSPLHF.

This sequence joins TRBV6-1 and TRBJ1-6; tentatively, D is TRBD1 (5 bases). Trimming pared 2 bases from V and 4 bases from J, leaving 15 bases between. The CDR3 loop spans 17 amino acids. Germline values: CDR1 MNHNS, CDR2 SASEGT. The DNA of the CDR3 is TGTGCCAGCAGTGAAACCCAGGGCGCTTCTTATAATTCACCCCTCCACTTT. Amino acid sequence: CASSETQGASYNSPLHF.

The chain recombines TRBV6-6 with TRBJ2-5, with 7 bases fitting TRBD1. The last part of the DNA fits TRBJ2-7 better; the J call may be wrong. The length of the CDR3 is 13 residues. Germline-derived CDR1 and CDR2 are MNHNY and SVGAGI (reference sequence). The CDR3 region has the DNA TGTGCCAGCAAACCAGGGGGATCCTACGAGCAGTACTTC. Residues: CASKPGGSYEQYF.

About this clone: Since no conserved phenylalanine or tryptophan closes the CDR3, a read error is the likely cause. The chain is built from TRBV13 and TRBJ2-3, with TRBD2 matching over 10 bases. The trim removed 0 bases at V and 3 bases at J, leaving 3 bases unmatched. Germline V gene lookup returns CDR1 PRHDT and CDR2 FYEKMQ (reference sequence). The CDR3 has 16 residues. CDR3 bases: TGTGCCAGCAGCTTAGGGCTAGCGGGGGTGACAGATACGCAGTATGTT. Translating gives CASSLGLAGVTDTQYV.

The chain combines TRBV7-2 with TRBJ1-5; the match to TRBD1 covers 8 bases. Losses at the gene ends were 2 bases for V and 6 bases for J; bases not matched to a gene: 6. CDR1 and CDR2 from the germline V gene are SGHTA and FQGNSA. CDR3 length: 15 residues. The CDR3 sequence: CASSLLGQALQPQHF. As DNA, the CDR3 is TGTGCCAGCAGCTTACTGGGACAGGCCCTTCAGCCCCAGCATTTT.

This chain joins TRBV18 and TRBJ2-1, with a weak D call TRBD2 (5 bases). Germline loops: CDR1 KGHSH, CDR2 LQKENI. The CDR3 totals 13 residues. The V end lost 3 bases, the J end lost 6 bases, and 9 bases lay between the germline ends. This CDR3 reads CASSPDSLNEQFF. CDR3 bases: TGTGCCAGCTCACCGGACTCCCTCAATGAGCAGTTCTTC.

This clone was detected only once. This chain links TRBV5-8 with TRBJ2-5, with TRBD2 matching 10 bases. In germline, CDR1 is SGHTS, CDR2 YDEGEE. V shed 4 bases and J 5 bases; nucleotides not matched to a gene: 14. The CDR3 contains 17 residues. Written as DNA, the CDR3 is TGTGCCAGCAGCCCCGTGCAGCGGGGGGGCCCTCTGGAGACCCAGTACTTC. This sequence encodes CASSPVQRGGPLETQYF.

This chain links TRBV29-1 with TRBJ2-2; 7 positions match TRBD1. This CDR3 is 13 amino acids long. After removal of 7 bases from V and 0 bases from J, the junction contained 2 bases not matched to a gene. Germline values: CDR1 SQVTM, CDR2 ANQGSEA. CDR3 sequence: CSADRANTGELFF. DNA of the CDR3: TGCAGCGCCGACAGGGCGAACACCGGGGAGCTGTTTTTT.

The chain carries TRBV9 and TRBJ2-3, with D perhaps matching TRBD2 (5 bases). The CDR3 extends over 16 amino acids. The germline gives CDR1 SGDLS, CDR2 YYNGEE. V lost 0 bases, J lost 0 bases, and 11 bases lay in between. CDR3 sequence (DNA): TGTGCCAGCAGCGTAGATCCTAGCCAAAGCACAGATACGCAGTATTTT. Amino acids: CASSVDPSQSTDTQYF.

V gene TRBV15 combines with J gene TRBJ1-2; D is ambiguous. The germline V and J ends were trimmed by 0 bases and 5 bases, with 4 bases remaining between them. CDR1 LNHNV and CDR2 YYDKDF come from the germline V gene (reference sequence). There are 12 residues in the CDR3. The CDR3: CATSRDQYGYTF. In nucleotides, the CDR3 is TGTGCCACCAGCAGAGATCAGTATGGCTACACCTTC.

The chain recombines TRBV2 with TRBJ2-1; 7 bases fit TRBD1. Per germline, CDR1 SNHLY and CDR2 FYNNEI. J gave up 4 bases and V 7 bases, and 4 bases lay outside the gene matches. CDR3 size: 13 residues. The CDR3 DNA sequence: TGTGCCAGCACCTTACAGGGGTACAATGAGCAGTTCTTC. It translates to CASTLQGYNEQFF.

The chain joins TRBV28 to TRBJ1-2; a possible D gene is TRBD1 (5 bases). CDR3 length equals 13 residues. Germline V gene data show CDR1 as MDHEN and CDR2 as SYDVKM. V lost 6 bases to trimming and J lost 7 bases, with 15 bases between them. For the CDR3, the DNA is TGTGCCAGCAGCTCGCATTGGGGCGGTGGCTACACCTTC. Translating gives CASSSHWGGGYTF.